A single sample is the source of the 2 T cell receptor beta chains below, sequenced in a study of chemoradiotherapy in HPV16-positive cancers. The protocol was immunoSEQ multiplex PCR, while the TCRdb copy is restricted to in-frame clones and leaves out a portion. Here the sample spans about 17,000 clones, over 90% being singletons. The sample was blood, taken from a patient who underwent chemoradiotherapy. The receptors originated from a human donor with HPV-associated anogenital cancer.

The rearrangement links TRBV5-5 to TRBJ1-1, with a tentative D call TRBD1 (5 bases). Germline loops: CDR1 SGHKS, CDR2 YYEKEE (reference sequence). The CDR3 consists of 15 residues. Trimming removed 4 bases from V and 1 base from J, with 14 bases in between. The CDR3 loop is CASSLGRQRNTEAFF. As DNA, the CDR3 is TGTGCCAGCAGCCTGGGACGGCAGAGGAACACTGAAGCTTTCTTT.

The chain employs TRBV5-6 and TRBJ1-2; D not certain. The germline V gene has CDR1 SGHDT and CDR2 YYEEEE. The CDR3 loop spans 13 amino acids. V gave up 1 base and J gave up 2 bases, with 6 bases separating them. This CDR3 is CASSLSTNYGYTF. As DNA, the CDR3 is TGTGCCAGCAGCTTGTCGACAAACTATGGCTACACCTTC.